One and the same sample provided the 29 T cell receptor beta chains below, sequenced in a study of patients and donors after allogeneic stem cell transplantation. TCRdb analysed the RT-PCR reads with MiXCR anew, one entry per CDR3 protein. Of approximately 140,000 distinct CDR3 sequences in the sample, 30% to 45% were seen once. Sequencing was carried out using blood, either unsorted or a sorted T cell fraction (not recorded which). These receptors all stem from a human donor who was either an allogeneic HSCT recipient or a stem cell or donor lymphocyte infusion donor (not recorded which). It is not recorded whose cells these are; they may come from a transplant donor.

The chain couples TRBV6-5 to TRBJ1-3; D perhaps matches TRBD1 (6 bases). Germline values: CDR1 MNHEY, CDR2 SVGAGI. The CDR3 has 14 residues. The V end lost 7 bases, the J end lost 3 bases, and 13 bases lay between the germline ends. This CDR3 reads CASKGGGSGNTIYF. The CDR3, as DNA: TGTGCCAGCAAGGGGGGAGGGAGTGGAAACACCATATATTTT.

The chain has TRBV10-2 and TRBJ1-2; 9 nucleotides match TRBD1. The CDR3 extends over 16 amino acids. Germline CDR1 is WSHSY and CDR2 is SAAADI. Trimming at V came to 0 bases and at J to 3 bases, leaving 5 bases not matched to a gene. DNA of the CDR3: TGCGCCAGCAGTGAGTCGGTGGGACAGGGTTACTATGGCTACACCTTC. Residues: CASSESVGQGYYGYTF.

This chain links TRBV6-6 with TRBJ1-2, with unresolved D. Germline CDR1 is MNHNY and CDR2 is SVGAGI (reference sequence). The CDR3 is 13 amino acids. Trimming shortened V by 2 bases and J by 5 bases, and 9 bases separated the two germline ends. CDR3 coding DNA: TGTGCCAGCAGTTACGGCAGGAAGTATGGCTACACCTTC. Translation gives CASSYGRKYGYTF.

This clonotype was picked up a small number of times. The chain recombines TRBV29-1 with TRBJ1-1; D uncertain. Germline-derived CDR1 and CDR2 are SQVTM and ANQGSEA. The V and J ends lost 5 bases and 5 bases respectively, with 6 bases between them. The CDR3 runs 10 residues. CDR3 region: CSVLATEAFF. The CDR3 DNA is TGCAGCGTTCTCGCGACTGAAGCTTTCTTT.

This chain connects TRBV3-1 to TRBJ1-1, with D possibly TRBD1 on 6 matching bases. This CDR3 is built from 14 residues. The V gene lost 6 bases and the J gene lost 0 bases, with 11 bases spanning the gap. Germline values: CDR1 LGHDT, CDR2 YNNKEL (reference sequence). The CDR3 here is CASRPGQLNTEAFF. In nucleotides, the CDR3 is TGTGCCAGCAGACCCGGACAGCTGAACACTGAAGCTTTCTTT.

There are a few counts of this clonotype. The chain employs TRBV25-1 and TRBJ2-7; no firm D call. The V gene's germline CDR1 is MGHDK and CDR2 SYGVNS. The germline V and J ends were trimmed by 4 bases and 3 bases, with 1 base remaining between them. The CDR3 totals 10 residues. The CDR3 here is CASSGYEQYF. CDR3 DNA sequence: TGTGCCAGCAGTGGCTACGAGCAGTACTTC.

This chain uses TRBV5-6 with TRBJ2-2, with D possibly TRBD2 on 6 matching bases. The CDR3 is 13 residues long. V was cut by 6 bases and J by 4 bases, with 10 bases left in between. Germline V gene sequence: CDR1 SGHDT, CDR2 YYEEEE. The DNA of the CDR3 is TGTGCCAGCACAATCGGGAGCACCGGGGAGCTGTTTTTT. It codes for CASTIGSTGELFF.

The genes are TRBV5-1 and TRBJ1-1; D is perhaps TRBD1 (5 bases). The germline V and J ends were trimmed by 4 bases and 4 bases, with 14 bases remaining between them. Per germline, CDR1 SGHRS and CDR2 YFSETQ. The CDR3 sequence is 14 residues long. The CDR3: CASSQVGDATEAFF. As DNA, the CDR3 is TGCGCCAGCAGCCAGGTAGGGGATGCCACTGAAGCTTTCTTT.

The chain combines TRBV12-3 or TRBV12-4 with TRBJ1-6; D is possibly TRBD1 (5 bases). Trimming took off 3 bases at V and 6 bases at J, with 18 bases between the two ends. CDR3 size: 17 residues. The CDR3 loop reads CASSFSLGEGSNSPLHF. Here the CDR3 DNA reads TGTGCCAGCAGTTTCTCTCTAGGTGAGGGGAGTAATTCACCCCTCCACTTT.

This clonotype was counted only a few times. V is TRBV28 and J is TRBJ1-6; 9 bases are shared with TRBD1. The J segment lost 6 bases and the V segment lost 6 bases, leaving 12 bases of the junction unmatched. This CDR3 comprises 17 residues. Germline CDR1 reads MDHEN; CDR2 reads SYDVKM. CDR3 DNA: TGTGCCAGCAGCCTTGGACAGGGGCGTCTGCGTAATTCACCCCTCCACTTT. Protein sequence: CASSLGQGRLRNSPLHF.

The rearrangement links TRBV2 to TRBJ1-3; the match to TRBD1 covers 9 bases. The CDR3 has 16 residues. Trimming cost V 6 bases and J 2 bases; bases outside gene matches: 8. The germline V gene encodes CDR1 SNHLY and CDR2 FYNNEI. CDR3 in DNA: TGTGCCAGCAGGGACATACAGGGGGCGCCTGGAAACACCATATATTTT. Translation: CASRDIQGAPGNTIYF.

The chain links TRBV6-4 to TRBJ1-2; D remains unclear. Trimming removed 4 bases at V and 3 bases at J, with 12 bases between. Germline lookup yields CDR1 MRHNA and CDR2 SNTAGT. CDR3 length equals 14 residues. As DNA, the CDR3 is TGTGCCAGCAGTGCCTCCTTGGGTGACTATGGCTACACCTTC. Translating gives CASSASLGDYGYTF.

The CDR3 region has the DNA TGTGCCAGCAGTAACCGGGACACTTCCTACGAGCAGTACTTC. It yields the protein CASSNRDTSYEQYF. The J gene is TRBJ2-7, the V gene TRBV28, with a weak D call TRBD1 (6 bases). The V end lost 5 bases, the J end lost 1 base, and 12 bases lay between the germline ends. The CDR3 has 14 residues. The germline V gene encodes CDR1 MDHEN and CDR2 SYDVKM.

The gene calls are TRBV6-5 and TRBJ2-2; 7 bases map to TRBD1. In germline, CDR1 is MNHEY, CDR2 SVGAGI. This CDR3 contains 16 residues. After removal of 8 bases from V and 5 bases from J, the junction contained 14 bases not matched to a gene. The CDR3 DNA is TGTGCCAGCGGATCTACAGGGGTGAAGATTACCGGGGAGCTGTTTTTT. Encoded protein: CASGSTGVKITGELFF.

The chain links TRBV12-3 or TRBV12-4 to TRBJ2-3; 9 nucleotides align to TRBD2. The length of the CDR3 is 15 residues. J gave up 1 base and V 7 bases, and 6 bases lay outside the gene matches. CDR3 amino acids: CASTLRGGGTDTQYF. Written as DNA, the CDR3 is TGTGCCAGCACCCTGCGGGGGGGAGGCACAGATACGCAGTATTTT.

The chain has TRBV5-1 and TRBJ2-1; D uncertain. CDR3 length: 15 amino acids. The germline V gene encodes CDR1 SGHRS and CDR2 YFSETQ. V lost 5 bases and J lost 0, with 12 bases in between. The CDR3 spells CASRYEIGSYNEQFF. The CDR3 DNA follows: TGCGCCAGCAGGTACGAAATCGGCTCCTACAATGAGCAGTTCTTC.

The chain combines TRBV24-1 with TRBJ2-1; D possibly matches TRBD1 or TRBD2 (6 bases each). The germline V and J ends were trimmed by 4 bases and 8 bases, with 20 bases remaining between them. This CDR3 is 16 amino acids long. Germline-derived CDR1 and CDR2 are KGHDR and SFDVKD. The CDR3, as DNA: TGTGCCACCAGTGACCCGACTGAGGGGGGCAGGGATGAGCAGTTCTTC. It translates to CATSDPTEGGRDEQFF.

This clonotype was seen a handful of times. The V call is TRBV12-3 or TRBV12-4, the J call TRBJ2-4, with TRBD1 matching over 12 bases. V shed 3 bases, J shed 3 bases, and the junction held 9 bases outside the gene matches. This CDR3 spans 18 amino acids. As DNA, the CDR3 is TGTGCCAGCAGTTTCTTCGGGACAGGGGGCCCGGACAAAAACATTCAGTACTTC. This codes for CASSFFGTGGPDKNIQYF.

This clonotype came up many times. The DNA for the CDR3 is TGTGCCAGCAGCCACGGCGGCGGGACTGAAGCTTTCTTT. It specifies CASSHGGGTEAFF. The chain combines TRBV12-3 or TRBV12-4 with TRBJ1-1; D remains ambiguous. The CDR3 runs to 13 residues. The germline V and J ends were trimmed by 6 bases and 5 bases, with 13 bases remaining between them.

The chain has TRBV27 and TRBJ1-3; no definite D call. CDR1 and CDR2 (germline): MNHEY, SMNVEV (reference sequence). There are 16 residues in the CDR3. V lost 4 bases and J 0 bases, leaving 13 bases between the germline ends. The chain's CDR3 is CASSYLPPGSGNTIYF. The CDR3 bases are TGTGCCAGCAGTTACCTACCTCCAGGCTCTGGAAACACCATATATTTT.

The chain uses TRBV10-3 and TRBJ1-1; D gene unclear. There are 11 residues in the CDR3. V lost 4 bases and J 5 bases, leaving 5 bases between the germline ends. Germline assignment: CDR1 ENHRY and CDR2 SYGVKD. DNA for the CDR3: TGTGCCATCAGTGCCGGGACTGAAGCTTTCTTT. Translation gives CAISAGTEAFF.

J is TRBJ2-7 and V is TRBV5-5; no firm D call. Trimming left V 0 bases short and J 5 bases short, with 9 bases between. This CDR3 contains 13 residues. In germline, CDR1 is SGHKS, CDR2 YYEKEE (reference sequence). Here the CDR3 reads CASSLGAFNEQYV. The CDR3 DNA reads as TGTGCCAGCAGCTTGGGGGCCTTCAACGAGCAGTACGTC.

This clonotype was recorded a few times. V and J are TRBV4-1 and TRBJ2-5; D might be TRBD1 or TRBD2, each matching 5 bases. V gave up 4 bases and J gave up 2 bases, with 17 bases separating them. CDR1 is MGHRA, CDR2 YSYEKL, per germline. This CDR3 comprises 16 residues. For the CDR3, the DNA is TGCGCCAGCAGCCCTTTGACGGGGCGAACACAAGAGACCCAGTACTTC. It specifies CASSPLTGRTQETQYF.

The chain is built from TRBV10-3 and TRBJ1-4; maybe TRBD1 (6 bases). The length of the CDR3 is 15 residues. The germline gives CDR1 ENHRY, CDR2 SYGVKD. Trimming shortened V by 0 bases and J by 7 bases, and 12 bases separated the two germline ends. The CDR3 DNA sequence: TGTGCCATCAGTGAGTCGCAGGGGTTGGTTGAAAAACTGTTTTTT. As protein: CAISESQGLVEKLFF.

The V gene is TRBV6-6, the J gene TRBJ1-2; possible D gene TRBD1, 6 bases. The germline V and J ends were trimmed by 5 bases and 8 bases, with 15 bases remaining between them. Germline values: CDR1 MNHNY, CDR2 SVGAGI (reference sequence). The CDR3 has 13 amino acids. CDR3 region: CASSATEGGGYTF. The CDR3 region has the DNA TGTGCCAGCAGTGCCACCGAAGGGGGGGGCTACACCTTC.

The rearrangement links TRBV6-5 to TRBJ1-5, with TRBD1 as a possible D gene (6 bases). Germline CDR1 MNHEY, CDR2 SVGAGI. This CDR3 spans 14 amino acids. Trimming removed 8 bases from V and 1 base from J, with 12 bases in between. The CDR3: CASGLQGSNQPQHF. For the CDR3, the DNA is TGTGCCAGCGGACTACAGGGAAGCAATCAGCCCCAGCATTTT.

This clonotype was seen a handful of times. The rearrangement links TRBV9 to TRBJ2-1, with a tentative D call TRBD2 (7 bases). V lost 5 bases to trimming and J lost 9 bases, with 18 bases between them. Germline loops: CDR1 SGDLS, CDR2 YYNGEE. This CDR3 comprises 14 residues. This CDR3 is CASSPAWGGSEQFF. CDR3 bases: TGTGCCAGCAGTCCTGCGTGGGGGGGCAGTGAGCAGTTCTTC.

The rearrangement joins TRBV12-3 or TRBV12-4 to TRBJ1-4; D uncertain. Trimming left V 6 bases short and J 8 bases short, with 10 bases between. This CDR3 region has 12 residues. The CDR3 sequence is CASSLGPEKLFF. The CDR3 bases are TGTGCCAGCAGCCTCGGACCGGAAAAACTGTTTTTT.

This clonotype was seen only a few times. The V gene is TRBV19, the J gene TRBJ1-2, with 9 positions matching TRBD1. The CDR3 totals 13 residues. J was trimmed by 5 bases and V by 4 bases; bases with no gene match: 2. Germline-derived CDR1 and CDR2 are LNHDA and SQIVND (reference sequence). CDR3 nucleotides: TGTGCCAGTAGTACTGGACAGGGGTATGGCTACACCTTC. This codes for CASSTGQGYGYTF.